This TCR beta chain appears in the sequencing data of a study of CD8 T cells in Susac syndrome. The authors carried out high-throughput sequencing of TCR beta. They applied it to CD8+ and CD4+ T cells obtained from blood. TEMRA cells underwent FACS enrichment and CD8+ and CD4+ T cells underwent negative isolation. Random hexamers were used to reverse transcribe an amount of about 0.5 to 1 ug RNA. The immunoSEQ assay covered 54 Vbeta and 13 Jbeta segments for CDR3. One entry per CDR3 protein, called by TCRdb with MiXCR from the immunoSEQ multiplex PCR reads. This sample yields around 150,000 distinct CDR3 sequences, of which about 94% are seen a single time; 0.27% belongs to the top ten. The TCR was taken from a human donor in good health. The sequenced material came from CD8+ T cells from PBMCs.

The CDR3 here is CSARWGNTEAFF. The CDR3, as DNA: TGCAGTGCTAGATGGGGGAACACTGAAGCTTTCTTT. The V and J genes are TRBV20-1 and TRBJ1-1; the D is unclear. The CDR3 is 12 residues long. The V gene lost 2 bases and the J gene lost 1 base, with 5 bases spanning the gap. Germline assignment: CDR1 DFQATT and CDR2 SNEGSKA (reference sequence).